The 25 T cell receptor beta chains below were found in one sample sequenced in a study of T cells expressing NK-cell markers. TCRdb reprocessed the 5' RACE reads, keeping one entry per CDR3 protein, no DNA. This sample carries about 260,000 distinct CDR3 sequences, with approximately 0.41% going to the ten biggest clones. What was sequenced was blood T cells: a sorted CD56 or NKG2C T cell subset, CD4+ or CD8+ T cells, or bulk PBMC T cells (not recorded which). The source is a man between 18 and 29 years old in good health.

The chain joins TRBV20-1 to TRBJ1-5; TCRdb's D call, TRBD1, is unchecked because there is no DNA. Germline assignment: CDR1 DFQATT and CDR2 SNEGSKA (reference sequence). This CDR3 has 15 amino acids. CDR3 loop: CSAHRGRASNQPQHF.

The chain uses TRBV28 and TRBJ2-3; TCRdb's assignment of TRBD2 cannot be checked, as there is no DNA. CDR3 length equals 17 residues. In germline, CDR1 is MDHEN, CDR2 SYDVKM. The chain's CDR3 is CASSLRSPGLGTDTQYF.

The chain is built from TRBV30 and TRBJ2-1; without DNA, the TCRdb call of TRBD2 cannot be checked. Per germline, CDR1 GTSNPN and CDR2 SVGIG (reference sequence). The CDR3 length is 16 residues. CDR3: CAWSPGGPGGHNEQFF.

CDR3: CAISESRGRVVPQETQYF. The chain employs TRBV10-3 and TRBJ2-5; TCRdb calls TRBD2, which cannot be checked without DNA. The CDR3 length is 18 residues. The germline V gene has CDR1 ENHRY and CDR2 SYGVKD.

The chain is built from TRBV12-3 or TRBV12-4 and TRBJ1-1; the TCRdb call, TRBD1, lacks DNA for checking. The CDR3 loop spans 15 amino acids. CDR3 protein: CASSSKTAVATEAFF.

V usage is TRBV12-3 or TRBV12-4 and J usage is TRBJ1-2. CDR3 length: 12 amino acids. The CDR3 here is CASSSRRYGYTF.

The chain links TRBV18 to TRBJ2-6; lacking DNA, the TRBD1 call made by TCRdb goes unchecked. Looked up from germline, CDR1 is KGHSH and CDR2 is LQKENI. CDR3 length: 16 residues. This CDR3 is CASSLDRASGANVLTF.

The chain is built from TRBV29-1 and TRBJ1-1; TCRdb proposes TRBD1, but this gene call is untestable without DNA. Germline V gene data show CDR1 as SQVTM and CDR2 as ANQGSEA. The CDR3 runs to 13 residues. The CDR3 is CSVDPNGTGEAFF.

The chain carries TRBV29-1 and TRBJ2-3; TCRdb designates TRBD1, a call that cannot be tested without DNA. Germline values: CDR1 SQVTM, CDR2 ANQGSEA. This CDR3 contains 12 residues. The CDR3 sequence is CSVDWTRDTQYF.

CDR3: CASRTGGGNEQFF. The chain links TRBV27 to TRBJ2-1; TCRdb reports TRBD1, a call that lacks DNA to check it against. The CDR3 sequence is 13 residues long. Germline V lookup: CDR1 MNHEY, CDR2 SMNVEV (reference sequence).

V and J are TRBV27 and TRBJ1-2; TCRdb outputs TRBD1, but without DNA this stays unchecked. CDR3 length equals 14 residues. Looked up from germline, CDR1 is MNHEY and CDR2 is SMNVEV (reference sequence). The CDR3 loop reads CASSPGQGFYGYTF.

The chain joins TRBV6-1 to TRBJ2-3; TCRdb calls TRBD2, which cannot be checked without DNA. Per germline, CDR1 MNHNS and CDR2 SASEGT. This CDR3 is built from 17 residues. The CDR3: CASSGTSGLGLPDTQYF.

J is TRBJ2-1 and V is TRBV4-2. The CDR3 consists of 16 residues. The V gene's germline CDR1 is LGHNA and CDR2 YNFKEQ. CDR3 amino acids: CASSQDHRGLINEQFF.

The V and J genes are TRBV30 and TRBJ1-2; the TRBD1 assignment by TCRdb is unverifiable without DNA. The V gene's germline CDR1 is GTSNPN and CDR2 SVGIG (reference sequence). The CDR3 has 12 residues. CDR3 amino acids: CAWTPRAAGYTF.

Here the CDR3 reads CASSQDSASRRSDTQYF. This chain joins TRBV4-3 and TRBJ2-3; TCRdb calls TRBD2, which cannot be checked without DNA. CDR1 is LGHNA and CDR2 is YSLEER in the germline V gene. The CDR3 contains 17 residues.

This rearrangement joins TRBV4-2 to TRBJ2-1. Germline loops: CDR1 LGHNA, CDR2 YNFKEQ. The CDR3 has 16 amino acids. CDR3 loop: CASSQDLAAAYNEQFF.

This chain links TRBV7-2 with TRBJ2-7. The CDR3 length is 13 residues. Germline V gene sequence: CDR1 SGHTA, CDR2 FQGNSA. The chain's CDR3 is CASRAENSYEQYF.

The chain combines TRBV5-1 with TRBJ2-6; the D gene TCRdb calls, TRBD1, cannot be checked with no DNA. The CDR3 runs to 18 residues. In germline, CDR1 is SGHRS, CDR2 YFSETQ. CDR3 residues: CASSFPGDSSSGANVLTF.

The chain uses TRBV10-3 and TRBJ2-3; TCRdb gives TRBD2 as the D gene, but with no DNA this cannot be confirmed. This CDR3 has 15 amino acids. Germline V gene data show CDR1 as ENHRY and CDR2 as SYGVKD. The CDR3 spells CAISERRADTDTQYF.

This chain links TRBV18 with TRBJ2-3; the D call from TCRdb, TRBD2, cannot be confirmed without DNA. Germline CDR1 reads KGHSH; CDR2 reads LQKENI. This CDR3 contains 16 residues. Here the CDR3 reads CASSPIPAGGEYTQYF.

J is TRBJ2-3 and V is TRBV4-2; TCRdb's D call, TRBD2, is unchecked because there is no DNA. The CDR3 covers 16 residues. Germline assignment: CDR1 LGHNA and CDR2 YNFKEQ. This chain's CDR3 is CASSQASGRAADTQYF.

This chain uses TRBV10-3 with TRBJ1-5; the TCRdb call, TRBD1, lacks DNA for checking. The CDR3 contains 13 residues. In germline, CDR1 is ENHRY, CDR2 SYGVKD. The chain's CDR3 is CAIKGDGDQPQHF.

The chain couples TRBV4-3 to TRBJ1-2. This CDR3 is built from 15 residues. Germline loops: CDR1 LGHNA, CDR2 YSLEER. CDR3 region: CASSQEVAQSYGYTF.

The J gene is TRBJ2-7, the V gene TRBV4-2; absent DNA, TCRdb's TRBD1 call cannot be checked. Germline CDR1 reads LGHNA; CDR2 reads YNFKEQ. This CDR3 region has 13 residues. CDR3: CASSQTQDYEQYF.

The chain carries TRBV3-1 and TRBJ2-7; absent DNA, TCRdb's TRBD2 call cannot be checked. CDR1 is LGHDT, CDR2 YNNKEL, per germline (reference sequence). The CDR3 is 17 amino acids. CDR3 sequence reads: CASSLRGLAGFSYEQYF.